The clone carrying this TCR beta chain was detected many times. Its antigen remains unknown. Additional DNA sequences in this sample encode the identical CDR3. CD45RO/CCR7/CD25/CD127/CD95/CD27 sorting isolated CD4+ naive, central memory, regulatory and stem cell-like memory cells. This specimen belongs to a study of beta chain features in type 1 diabetes. Sequenced material consisted of expressed TCRB transcripts (all of the isolated RNA was reverse transcribed). Clones were sequenced by immunoSEQ multiplex PCR, and TCRdb holds only the in-frame ones, with some missing. The sample consists of 100,000 to 150,000 clones, 15% to 20% of them appearing once. Findings of the study overall: Type 1 diabetes patients had moderately but significantly shorter TCRB CDR3s in all four CD4+ subsets. Fewer insertions but more deletions were seen at VDJ junctions in type 1 diabetes patients.

There are 16 residues in the CDR3. Germline CDR1 is SGHTA and CDR2 is FQGTGA. V lost 2 bases and J lost 5; bases outside the gene matches: 9. Sequenced sample: central memory CD4+ T cells from blood. This TCR came from a man between 18 and 29 years old with type 1 diabetes. The V and J genes are TRBV7-3 and TRBJ2-3; TRBD2 matches at 8 bases. The CDR3 DNA reads as TGTGCCAGCAGCTTATTTGGTAGCGGGGACGGAGATACGCAGTATTTT. Its translation is CASSLFGSGDGDTQYF.